This is a list of T cell receptor beta chains from one sample in a study of OX40 agonist ivuxolimab in advanced cancers. Produced via immunoSEQ multiplex PCR; TCRdb's table is partial and in-frame only. The sample consists of approximately 55,000 clones, around 87% of them appearing once. The specimen comprised CD4+ or CD8+ T cells sorted from blood, sampled in a trial of the OX40 agonist ivuxolimab. The receptor set was obtained from an adult with an advanced solid tumor such as melanoma, head and neck, liver or kidney cancer. Each CDR3 is given with its conserved first and last residue. Fields, in order: CDR3 protein, CDR3 DNA, J gene, D gene, V gene, clone size. D genes are given only for firm matches. Clone size, where shown, is once, few, many, or a class for clones that have expanded.

CAWSRLAGVADTQYF	TGTGCCTGGAGTCGGCTAGCGGGAGTGGCAGATACGCAGTATTTT	TRBJ2-3	TRBD2	TRBV30	.
CASSSRQGRNSPLHF	TGTGCCAGCAGTTCTCGACAGGGGAGGAATTCACCCCTCCACTTT	TRBJ1-6	TRBD1	TRBV27	.
CASSLGGGQTNEKLFF	TGCGCCAGCAGCTTGGGTGGAGGGCAGACTAATGAAAAACTGTTTTTT	TRBJ1-4	.	TRBV5-1	.
CASSPRIEGGGLYEQYF	TGTGCCAGCTCACCACGAATCGAGGGGGGAGGGCTTTACGAGCAGTACTTC	TRBJ2-7	.	TRBV18	.
CSVEVRLAGVRSYNEQFF	TGCAGCGTTGAAGTAAGGCTAGCGGGAGTCAGGTCCTACAATGAGCAGTTCTTC	TRBJ2-1	TRBD2	TRBV29-1	.
CASSSYIRTDTQYF	TGTGCCAGCAGTTCGTATATCAGGACAGATACGCAGTATTTT	TRBJ2-3	.	TRBV28	.
CASSPQGDTEAFF	TGTGCCAGCTCACCACAAGGGGACACTGAAGCTTTCTTT	TRBJ1-1	.	TRBV18	.
CASSEDSSYNEQFF	TGTGCCAGCAGTGAGGACAGCTCCTACAATGAGCAGTTCTTC	TRBJ2-1	.	TRBV6-4	.
CATSRDYGNTIYF	TGTGCCACCAGCAGAGATTATGGAAACACCATATATTTT	TRBJ1-3	.	TRBV15	.
CASSDSKQGLGELFF	TGTGCCAGCAGTGACTCGAAACAGGGGCTCGGGGAGCTGTTTTTT	TRBJ2-2	TRBD1	TRBV6-4	.
CASSVGGDTIYF	TGTGCCAGCAGCGTAGGGGGGGACACCATATATTTT	TRBJ1-3	.	TRBV9	.
CASSLLVGVTDTQYF	TGTGCCAGCAGTTTATTGGTAGGGGTCACAGATACGCAGTATTTT	TRBJ2-3	.	TRBV27	.
CASSPPRGGAGNTIYF	TGTGCCAGCAGCCCTCCCCGGGGAGGGGCTGGAAACACCATATATTTT	TRBJ1-3	.	TRBV7-9	.
CASSQTRGRSPLHF	TGTGCCAGCAGTCAGACGAGGGGGCGATCACCCCTCCACTTT	TRBJ1-6	TRBD1	TRBV2	.
CASSFPGGRTTDTQYF	TGTGCCAGCAGCTTTCCGGGCGGACGGACCACAGATACGCAGTATTTT	TRBJ2-3	.	TRBV5-4	.
CASKPQGSRADTQYF	TGTGCCAGTAAACCACAGGGGTCGAGGGCAGATACGCAGTATTTT	TRBJ2-3	TRBD1	TRBV19	.
CAWSALGTGSYEQYF	TGTGCCTGGAGTGCCTTGGGGACAGGATCCTACGAGCAGTACTTC	TRBJ2-7	TRBD1	TRBV30	.
CASSPIQGGETQYF	TGTGCCAGCTCACCAATACAGGGGGGTGAGACCCAGTACTTC	TRBJ2-5	TRBD1	TRBV18	.
CASSEPGRFLGEQYF	TGTGCCAGCAGTGAACCCGGCCGCTTCCTGGGGGAGCAGTACTTC	TRBJ2-7	.	TRBV2	.
CASSYLGLDEQYF	TGTGCCAGCAGTTATTTGGGGCTCGACGAGCAGTACTTC	TRBJ2-7	.	TRBV6-5	.
CASSLIRTQKNEQYF	TGTGCCAGCAGTTTAATTCGGACTCAAAAGAACGAGCAGTACTTC	TRBJ2-7	.	TRBV7-2	few
CASSYSPGRNNEQFF	TGTGCCAGCAGTTACTCACCGGGTAGGAACAATGAGCAGTTCTTC	TRBJ2-1	.	TRBV6-5	.
CSVEVDPPNYEQYF	TGCAGCGTTGAAGTTGACCCACCAAATTACGAGCAGTACTTC	TRBJ2-7	.	TRBV29-1	.
CASWTGPPMNTEAFF	TGTGCCAGCTGGACAGGGCCCCCCATGAACACTGAAGCTTTCTTT	TRBJ1-1	TRBD1	TRBV6-1	.
CSASLSRALHF	TGCAGTGCTAGCCTTTCTAGGGCCCTCCACTTT	TRBJ1-6	.	TRBV20-1	.
CASSFPGRARDTQYF	TGTGCCAGCAGTTTTCCCGGCAGGGCGAGGGATACGCAGTATTTT	TRBJ2-3	.	TRBV28	.
CASSRGTSGRFQSTYEQYF	TGTGCCAGCAGCCGAGGGACTAGCGGGAGGTTCCAATCTACCTACGAGCAGTACTTC	TRBJ2-7	TRBD2	TRBV11-2	.
CASSLWGNTEAFF	TGTGCCAGCAGTTTATGGGGTAACACTGAAGCTTTCTTT	TRBJ1-1	.	TRBV27	.
CASSLRRGEAHEQYF	TGTGCCAGCAGCTTGCGGCGAGGGGAGGCTCACGAGCAGTACTTC	TRBJ2-7	.	TRBV13	.
CASTRTGGFNNEQFF	TGTGCCAGCACTCGGACAGGGGGCTTTAACAATGAGCAGTTCTTC	TRBJ2-1	TRBD1	TRBV2	.
CASSLQGDGGKLFF	TGTGCCAGCAGCTTACAGGGGGATGGGGGAAAACTGTTTTTT	TRBJ1-4	.	TRBV12-1	.
CASAYATGNSYEQYF	TGTGCTAGTGCCTACGCGACAGGGAACTCCTACGAGCAGTACTTC	TRBJ2-7	TRBD1	TRBV12-5	once
CASSQARLAGKKFF	TGCGCCAGCAGCCAAGCTCGTCTAGCGGGAAAAAAGTTCTTC	TRBJ2-1	TRBD2	TRBV4-1	.
CATRTSGSYNEQFF	TGTGCCACTAGGACTAGCGGGAGTTACAATGAGCAGTTCTTC	TRBJ2-1	TRBD2	TRBV27	.
CASSEHGSGQPQHF	TGTGCCAGCAGTGAACACGGCTCTGGTCAGCCCCAGCATTTT	TRBJ1-5	.	TRBV6-1	.
CASLQGGANTDTQYF	TGCGCCAGCCTACAGGGAGGAGCGAACACAGATACGCAGTATTTT	TRBJ2-3	.	TRBV5-1	.
CASSEDLQGERYGYTF	TGTGCCAGCAGTGAAGATCTCCAGGGAGAGCGCTATGGCTACACCTTC	TRBJ1-2	.	TRBV2	.
CASSSPGRWEKLFF	TGTGCCAGCAGCTCCCCAGGTCGTTGGGAAAAACTGTTTTTT	TRBJ1-4	.	TRBV5-6	.
CASSRPVGEQYF	TGTGCCAGCAGCCGACCCGTCGGGGAGCAGTACTTC	TRBJ2-7	.	TRBV5-5	.
CASSHGQLYYGYTF	TGTGCCAGTAGTCATGGACAGCTGTACTATGGCTACACCTTC	TRBJ1-2	.	TRBV19	.
CASDQRDLYSNQPQHF	TGTGCCAGCGACCAACGGGATCTCTATAGCAATCAGCCCCAGCATTTT	TRBJ1-5	.	TRBV27	.
CASAHPGAYNEQFF	TGCGCCAGCGCCCACCCGGGGGCCTACAATGAGCAGTTCTTC	TRBJ2-1	.	TRBV4-1	.
CASSFRPSGGNEKLFF	TGTGCCAGCAGTTTTCGGCCCTCTGGAGGGAATGAAAAACTGTTTTTT	TRBJ1-4	.	TRBV28	.
CASSSIGEKLFF	TGTGCCAGCAGCTCAATAGGGGAAAAACTGTTTTTT	TRBJ1-4	.	TRBV6-5	.